The rows below give T cell receptor beta chains drawn from one sample of a study of early T cells in non-severe SARS-CoV-2 infection. Using its own MiXCR run on the 5' RACE reads, TCRdb lists one record per CDR3 protein. In the table there are 32,000 or so distinct CDR3 sequences, approximately 10% of which are singletons. The material sequenced was whole blood. The receptors stem from an adult who was a healthcare worker with PCR-confirmed SARS-CoV-2 infection or an uninfected control (not recorded which). CDR3s leave out the opening cysteine and the closing phenylalanine or tryptophan.

ASSFDRGSPLH | TRBJ1-6 | TRBV7-8
ASNIQGARAGGYQETQY | TRBJ2-5 | TRBV7-2
ASSRGGAGGTNYGYT | TRBJ1-2 | TRBV7-2
ASSASGPRWTEAF | TRBJ1-1 | TRBV12-3/TRBV12-4
ASSLAGEGTEAF | TRBJ1-1 | TRBV5-6
ASSTPGLAGRYNEQF | TRBJ2-1 | TRBV3-1
ASSYLAGVGGTEAF | TRBJ1-1 | TRBV6-6
ASSSRLDRATDTQY | TRBJ2-3 | TRBV7-9
ASSSFSAGSPDTQY | TRBJ2-3 | TRBV11-1
ASSASSYEQY | TRBJ2-7 | TRBV27
SAIQKDPYNEQF | TRBJ2-1 | TRBV20-1
SASWHWDEQY | TRBJ2-7 | TRBV20-1
SVTGIMDTEAF | TRBJ1-1 | TRBV29-1